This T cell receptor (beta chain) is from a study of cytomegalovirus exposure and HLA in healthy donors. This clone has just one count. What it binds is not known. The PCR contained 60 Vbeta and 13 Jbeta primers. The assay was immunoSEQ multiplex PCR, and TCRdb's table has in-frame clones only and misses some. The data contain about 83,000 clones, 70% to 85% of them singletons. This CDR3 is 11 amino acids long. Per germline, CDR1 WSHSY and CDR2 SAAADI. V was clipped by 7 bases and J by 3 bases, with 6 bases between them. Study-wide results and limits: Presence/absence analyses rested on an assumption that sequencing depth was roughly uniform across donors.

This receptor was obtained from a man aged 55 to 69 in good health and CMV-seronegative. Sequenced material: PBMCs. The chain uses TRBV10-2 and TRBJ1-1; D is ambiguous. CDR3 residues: CASTRDTEAFF. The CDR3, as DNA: TGCGCCAGCACGAGGGACACTGAAGCTTTCTTT.